Below, 21 T cell receptor beta chains from the same sample are listed, as sequenced in a study of blood T cell repertoires in COVID-19 (dated by TCRdb to about 2020). Library method: the immunoSEQ multiplex PCR assay. Sourced from immuneACCESS, this table was stored by TCRdb with only in-frame sequences that have V and J called. A share of the clones is absent; for the studies checked, an unresolved V gene accounts for under half, and the remainder has no known explanation. In all, the sample holds 300,000 to 450,000 clones, and 85% to 90% of those were seen once. Jointly, the top ten make up 0.95% to 1.1% of the sample. The sequenced sample consisted of PBMCs or T cells enriched from blood (not recorded which). Receptor source: a man between 18 and 29 years old who had recovered from COVID-19.

The rearrangement links TRBV7-2 to TRBJ2-7, with 9 bases identical to TRBD1. The CDR3 has 17 amino acids. Germline trimming cut 3 bases from V and 3 bases from J; bases unmatched to any gene: 12. Germline CDR1 SGHTA, CDR2 FQGNSA. CDR3 nucleotides: TGTGCCAGCAGCTTTAAAACAGCCGGGACAGGGAACTACGAGCAGTACTTC. This encodes CASSFKTAGTGNYEQYF.

The chain couples TRBV6-5 to TRBJ2-1; 7 nucleotides align to TRBD2. This CDR3 spans 16 amino acids. Per the germline V gene, CDR1 is MNHEY and CDR2 is SVGAGI. V shed 0 bases, J shed 0 bases, and the junction held 2 bases outside the gene matches. CDR3 DNA sequence: TGTGCCAGCAGTTACTCCCCGGGGGGCTCCTACAATGAGCAGTTCTTC. This codes for CASSYSPGGSYNEQFF.

The chain combines TRBV6-2 or TRBV6-3 with TRBJ1-1, with TRBD1 identical over 9 bases. Germline V CDR1 and CDR2: MNHEY, SVGEGT. Trimming cost V 2 bases and J 6 bases; bases outside gene matches: 7. CDR3 size: 15 residues. In DNA, the CDR3 is TGTGCCAGCAGTTACCAGGACAGGGGAAACGCTGAAGCTTTCTTT. It specifies CASSYQDRGNAEAFF.

The genes are TRBV19 and TRBJ2-5, with D possibly being TRBD2 (5 bases). The CDR3 sequence is 14 residues long. The V and J ends lost 6 bases and 5 bases respectively, with 16 bases between them. The germline V gene has CDR1 LNHDA and CDR2 SQIVND (reference sequence). The CDR3: CASRLTSRGETQYF. In nucleotides, the CDR3 is TGTGCCAGTAGGCTTACTAGTCGAGGGGAGACCCAGTACTTC.

The V gene is TRBV27, the J gene TRBJ1-5; no clear D. The germline V gene encodes CDR1 MNHEY and CDR2 SMNVEV (reference sequence). The CDR3 covers 13 residues. V lost 5 bases and J lost 3, with 8 bases in between. The chain's CDR3 is CASSHGYNQPQHF. CDR3 sequence (DNA): TGTGCCAGCAGTCACGGGTACAATCAGCCCCAGCATTTT.

V is TRBV5-1 and J is TRBJ1-5; D gene uncertain. Germline CDR1 SGHRS, CDR2 YFSETQ. This CDR3 comprises 14 residues. Trimming shortened V by 0 bases and J by 0 bases, and 4 bases separated the two germline ends. CDR3: CASSLAGSNQPQHF. The CDR3 region has the DNA TGCGCCAGCAGCTTGGCGGGTAGCAATCAGCCCCAGCATTTT.

As to this clone: The sample carries other DNA sequences with the same CDR3. DNA for the CDR3: TGTGCCAGCAGTTTAGCAGGGGGAGGCTACACCTTC. It yields the protein CASSLAGGGYTF. This chain connects TRBV12-3 or TRBV12-4 to TRBJ1-2; possibly TRBD1 for D (6 bases). The CDR3 sequence is 12 residues long. The V and J ends lost 0 bases and 8 bases respectively, with 7 bases between them.

CDR3 residues: CASTLTGGGARETQYF. The CDR3 bases are TGTGCCAGCACCTTAACCGGCGGGGGGGCCAGAGAGACCCAGTACTTC. The gene calls are TRBV3-1 (or the pseudogene TRBV3-2) and TRBJ2-5; 9 positions agree with TRBD2. The germline V gene encodes CDR1 LGHDT and CDR2 YNNKEL (reference sequence). Germline trimming cut 7 bases from V and 4 bases from J; bases unmatched to any gene: 13. This CDR3 is built from 16 residues.

This clone was seen only once. The V call is TRBV29-1, the J call TRBJ1-2; D gene uncertain. This CDR3 region has 13 residues. Germline assignment: CDR1 SQVTM and CDR2 ANQGSEA. Trimming pared 5 bases from V and 4 bases from J, leaving 14 bases between. The chain's CDR3 is CSVSRGESYGYTF. The DNA for the CDR3 is TGCAGCGTTTCCCGCGGTGAGAGCTATGGCTACACCTTC.

The chain combines TRBV20-1 with TRBJ1-2; D unclear. CDR3 size: 11 residues. Per germline, CDR1 DFQATT and CDR2 SNEGSKA (reference sequence). Trimming cost V 3 bases and J 6 bases, with 8 bases left between them. Written as DNA, the CDR3 is TGCAGTGCTAGCCCCGTCGATGGCTACACCTTC. This codes for CSASPVDGYTF.

The gene calls are TRBV7-9 and TRBJ2-6, with a possible D match to TRBD1 (6 bases). The V gene's germline CDR1 is SEHNR and CDR2 FQNEAQ (reference sequence). CDR3 size: 16 residues. V was clipped by 5 bases and J by 0 bases, with 11 bases between them. The CDR3 is CASSLQGSSGANVLTF. Here the CDR3 DNA reads TGTGCCAGCAGCCTTCAGGGGAGCTCTGGGGCCAACGTCCTGACTTTC.

The chain couples TRBV4-3 to TRBJ1-2, with TRBD1 as a possible D gene (6 bases). Germline CDR1 and CDR2: LGHNA and YSLEER. The CDR3 covers 15 residues. Trimming stripped 4 bases from V and 4 bases from J, with 16 bases between. The CDR3 nucleotides are TGCGCCAGCAGCCTAGACGGAGGACAGACCTATGGCTACACCTTC. Its translation: CASSLDGGQTYGYTF.

The V and J genes are TRBV4-1 and TRBJ2-3; no reliable D call. V gave up 3 bases and J gave up 1 base, with 17 bases separating them. Germline V gives CDR1 MGHRA, CDR2 YSYEKL. The CDR3 spans 17 residues. CDR3 protein: CASSHLPGEGGTDTQYF. The CDR3 nucleotides are TGCGCCAGCAGCCACCTACCAGGTGAAGGCGGCACAGATACGCAGTATTTT.

The chain combines TRBV7-2 with TRBJ2-1, with TRBD2 identical over 12 bases. V lost 1 base to trimming and J lost 5 bases; unmatched junction nucleotides: 6. CDR1 and CDR2 (germline): SGHTA, FQGNSA. This CDR3 spans 17 amino acids. CDR3 bases: TGTGCCAGCAGCTTAGGGACTAGCGGGGACCAAAACAATGAGCAGTTCTTC. It encodes CASSLGTSGDQNNEQFF.

V usage is TRBV10-3 and J usage is TRBJ1-2; 10 bases are a match to TRBD1. Germline loops: CDR1 ENHRY, CDR2 SYGVKD. This CDR3 is 17 amino acids long. V dropped 6 bases and J dropped 6; count of bases not matched to a gene: 16. In DNA form, the CDR3 reads TGTGCCATCAGCGCTCGGGGGACAGGGGTCAACGCGGATGGCTACACCTTC. Translating it yields CAISARGTGVNADGYTF.

This chain links TRBV5-1 with TRBJ2-7; D is ambiguous. Trimming cost V 0 bases and J 0 bases, with 10 bases left between them. Germline-derived CDR1 and CDR2 are SGHRS and YFSETQ. CDR3 length: 15 residues. Here the CDR3 reads CASSLASQFSYEQYF. As DNA, the CDR3 is TGCGCCAGCAGCTTGGCGAGCCAATTCTCCTACGAGCAGTACTTC.

This rearrangement joins TRBV24-1 to TRBJ2-7; TRBD1 matches at 7 bases. Trimming cost V 5 bases and J 6 bases; bases outside gene matches: 6. This CDR3 has 13 amino acids. Per germline, CDR1 KGHDR and CDR2 SFDVKD. The CDR3 coding sequence is TGTGCCACCAGTGCAGGGGGAGCCGGCGAGCAGTACTTC. Translating gives CATSAGGAGEQYF.

This rearrangement joins TRBV2 to TRBJ2-2, with 10 nucleotides matching TRBD2. Germline V CDR1 and CDR2: SNHLY, FYNNEI. V lost 6 bases, J lost 5 bases, and 6 bases stayed unmatched. This CDR3 spans 15 amino acids. CDR3 DNA sequence: TGTGCCAGCAGAGTAGCGGGAGGTTGGACCGGGGAGCTGTTTTTT. It codes for CASRVAGGWTGELFF.

The chain links TRBV30 to TRBJ2-1, with TRBD2 as a possible D gene (6 bases). The V end lost 4 bases, the J end lost 0 bases, and 16 bases lay between the germline ends. Germline V gives CDR1 GTSNPN, CDR2 SVGIG (reference sequence). The CDR3 is made up of 16 amino acids. The CDR3 DNA is TGTGCCTGGATAGCGGAATCTCTCGGCTCCTACAATGAGCAGTTCTTC. This gives the protein CAWIAESLGSYNEQFF.

V gene TRBV11-1 combines with J gene TRBJ1-1; maybe TRBD1 (5 bases). Trimming cost V 8 bases and J 1 base, with 11 bases left between them. The CDR3 has 13 amino acids. Germline CDR1 is SGHAT and CDR2 is FQDESV (reference sequence). The CDR3 bases are TGTGCCAGCGGTATGACAGCGAACACTGAAGCTTTCTTT. It yields the protein CASGMTANTEAFF.

The chain carries TRBV6-5 and TRBJ1-2; maybe TRBD1 (6 bases). Germline V gene sequence: CDR1 MNHEY, CDR2 SVGAGI. The germline V and J ends were trimmed by 5 bases and 7 bases, with 14 bases remaining between them. This CDR3 is built from 13 residues. The DNA of the CDR3 is TGTGCCAGCAGTAGAGCGGGGGGCGCTGGCTACACCTTC. Encoded protein: CASSRAGGAGYTF.